Each of the 8 T cell receptor beta chains below was sequenced from the same sample in a study of persistence of HIV-infected CD4 T cells. These receptors have no known antigen. Anti-CD3/anti-CD28 beads served as a nonspecific positive control stimulus. CD4+ T cells upregulating both CD40 ligand and CD69 were sorted as responding cells. The immunoSEQ assay was version 4, run in survey mode. Repertoires were generated with immunoSEQ multiplex PCR, while TCRdb's copy carries only in-frame clones and drops some. The table lists approximately 46,000 clones, 75% to 90% of them singletons. The source material was CD4+ T cells sorted from PBMCs after 18-hour stimulation, sampled from a patient who received antiretroviral therapy. The source of these receptors is an adult woman with HIV who was CMV-seropositive.

This chain joins TRBV28 and TRBJ2-5; D is undetermined. The CDR3 contains 15 residues. Germline V gene data show CDR1 as MDHEN and CDR2 as SYDVKM. Trimming took 2 bases from V and 0 from J, leaving 10 bases between them. The CDR3 bases are TGTGCCAGCAGTTTAAACCGGCCAGACCAAGAGACCCAGTACTTC. Its translation is CASSLNRPDQETQYF. Together with reference TRBV28 and TRBJ2-5, the CDR3 gives the full variable domain: DVKVTQSSRYLVKRTGEKVFLECVQDMDHENMFWYRQDPGLGLRLIYFSYDVKMKEKGDIPEGYSVSREKKERFSLILESASTNQTSMYLCASSLNRPDQETQYFGPGTRLLVL.

The chain joins TRBV28 to TRBJ1-2, with unresolved D. This CDR3 is 15 amino acids long. The V end lost 4 bases, the J end lost 0 bases, and 12 bases lay between the germline ends. The germline gives CDR1 MDHEN, CDR2 SYDVKM. CDR3 in amino acids: CASSSPDGTNYGYTF. The CDR3 DNA sequence: TGTGCCAGCAGTTCCCCGGACGGAACTAACTATGGCTACACCTTC.

The V gene is TRBV6-1, the J gene TRBJ1-5; D gene uncertain. CDR3 length: 15 residues. Germline lookup yields CDR1 MNHNS and CDR2 SASEGT. V lost 2 bases and J 0 bases, leaving 8 bases between the germline ends. This CDR3 is CASSEQPYSNQPQHF. CDR3 sequence (DNA): TGTGCCAGCAGTGAACAGCCATATAGCAATCAGCCCCAGCATTTT.

The chain joins TRBV12-3 or TRBV12-4 to TRBJ1-4, with D unresolved. V lost 8 bases, J lost 0 bases, and 7 bases lay in between. This CDR3 is 13 amino acids long. The CDR3 protein is CASGVTTNEKLFF. In DNA form, the CDR3 reads TGTGCCAGCGGGGTTACAACTAATGAAAAACTGTTTTTT.

The chain is built from TRBV13 and TRBJ1-2, with D possibly matching TRBD1 (5 bases). Germline CDR1 is PRHDT and CDR2 is FYEKMQ (reference sequence). V lost 7 bases and J lost 4, with 13 bases in between. CDR3 length equals 13 residues. CDR3 sequence: CASTRRGVYGYTF. CDR3 DNA: TGTGCCAGCACCCGCCGGGGGGTCTATGGCTACACCTTC.

The V gene is TRBV28, the J gene TRBJ2-6; D ambiguous. The CDR3 is made up of 15 amino acids. CDR1 and CDR2 (germline): MDHEN, SYDVKM. The V end was cut by 4 bases, the J end by 4 bases, with 11 bases between. The CDR3 DNA is TGTGCCAGCAGTTCGGGCGGTCCAGGGGCCAACGTCCTGACTTTC. Its translation: CASSSGGPGANVLTF.

J is TRBJ1-2 and V is TRBV3-1 (or the pseudogene TRBV3-2); tentative D call: TRBD1 (6 bases). The ends were cut back, 1 base at V and 2 bases at J, with 11 bases in the middle. Germline lookup yields CDR1 LGHDT and CDR2 YNNKEL (reference sequence). This CDR3 region has 15 residues. The CDR3 DNA reads as TGTGCCAGCAGCCAAGCTACAGGGCCGAACTATGGCTACACCTTC. Protein product: CASSQATGPNYGYTF.

The chain employs TRBV5-5 and TRBJ2-2, with 9 bases aligning to TRBD2. V trimming: 2 bases; J trimming: 6 bases; junction bases outside the gene matches: 8. Germline assignment: CDR1 SGHKS and CDR2 YYEKEE (reference sequence). The CDR3 is 16 amino acids. The CDR3 DNA is TGTGCCAGCAGCTTAGGTCGCGGGGGGGGCCCCGGGGAGCTGTTTTTT. Translation: CASSLGRGGGPGELFF.